This T cell receptor (beta chain) was retrieved from a study of T cells in Graves' hyperthyroidism and ophthalmopathy. RNA transcripts provided the source from which TCR beta CDR3 regions were amplified. First-round RT-PCR of the TCR CDR3 relied on the HTBI primer set. One entry per CDR3 protein results from TCRdb running MiXCR on the multiplex PCR reads. The sample shows approximately 420,000 distinct CDR3 sequences, 14% to 15% of them seen only once. Germline values: CDR1 MNHNS, CDR2 SASEGT. The CDR3 is made up of 11 amino acids. Ten or more counts support this clonotype. One end of the junction fails to match germline, which may point to a read error. An absence of ophthalmopathy progression within 18 months meant stable Graves' hyperthyroidism. Patients aged 18 to 65 had newly diagnosed hyperthyroidism of under 2 months' duration. Isolation of PBMCs was performed on around 9.4 ml fresh peripheral blood.

The chain combines TRBV6-1 with TRBJ2-7; D call uncertain. The TCR sequence derives from a woman aged 30 to 39 with Graves' hyperthyroidism. The specimen sequenced was blood. The CDR3 sequence: CASSEGYEQYF. As DNA, the CDR3 is TGCGCCAGCAGTGAAGGGTACGAGCAGTACTTC.